This TCR beta chain is from a study of metastatic and nonmetastatic thyroid tumors. Study at large: The authors compared repertoires across blood and tumor or nodule tissue from malignant and benign thyroid patients.

Between the trimmed V and J ends, which lost 3 bases and 7 bases, there was a span of 13 bases. CDR3 size: 13 residues. CDR1 and CDR2 from the germline V gene are MNHEY and SMNVEV (reference sequence). Study conclusions and caveats: The reported finding was significantly higher TCR beta diversity in malignant thyroid tumors relative to benign nodules, in blood and tumor.

This clone was detected only a few times. Antigen unknown. In the study's own analysis: Using the CDR3 differences seen across clinicopathological groups, the authors built a distant-metastasis classifier for papillary thyroid cancer, which was meant to discriminate distant-metastatic patients. Through MiXCR, TCRdb re-clonotyped the PCR reads. The V and J calls follow TCRdb's processing rather than the paper's. The table records some 18,000 clones, about 33% of them present only once. All patients reached thyroid surgery having received no treatment beforehand. This TCR came from a male donor with papillary thyroid cancer or a benign thyroid nodule (not recorded which). Some clones in this sample may be carry-over from other donors' samples. The material sequenced was tumor tissue. This chain joins TRBV27 and TRBJ2-7; a weak D match, TRBD2 (6 bases). The CDR3 loop reads CASSFLTAGEQYF. The DNA of the CDR3 is TGTGCCAGCAGTTTCCTGACAGCGGGTGAGCAGTACTTC.